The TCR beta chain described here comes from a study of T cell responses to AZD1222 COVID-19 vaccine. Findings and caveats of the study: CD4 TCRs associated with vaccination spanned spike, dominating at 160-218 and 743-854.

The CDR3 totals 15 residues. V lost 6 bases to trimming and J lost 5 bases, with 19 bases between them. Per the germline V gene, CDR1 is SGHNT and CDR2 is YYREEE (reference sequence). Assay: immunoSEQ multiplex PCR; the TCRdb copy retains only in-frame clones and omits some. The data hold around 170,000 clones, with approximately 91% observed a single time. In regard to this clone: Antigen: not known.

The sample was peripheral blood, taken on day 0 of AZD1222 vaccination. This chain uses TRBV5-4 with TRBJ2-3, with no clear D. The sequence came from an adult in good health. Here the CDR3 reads CASTSRFKTGDTQYF. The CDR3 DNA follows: TGTGCCAGCACCAGCCGATTTAAAACGGGAGATACGCAGTATTTT.